The rows below give T cell receptor beta chains drawn from one sample of a study of blood T cell repertoires in COVID-19. The assay was immunoSEQ multiplex PCR, and TCRdb's table has in-frame clones only and misses some. The repertoire holds about 46,000 clones, with around 83% as singletons. Sequences were obtained from peripheral blood. Receptor source: a woman older than 75 with acute or convalescent COVID-19. Each CDR3 is given with its conserved first and last residue. Each record gives: CDR3 DNA, CDR3 protein, J gene, clone size, V gene, D gene. A D gene is named only where the DNA matches it firmly. Expanded clones get a size class; other rows say once, few or many, or leave the size out.

DNA: TGTGCCAGCAGCTTATACTCGACAGGGGCCAATGAGCAGTTCTTC
CDR3: CASSLYSTGANEQFF
J: TRBJ2-1
size: .
V: TRBV7-3
D: TRBD1

DNA: TGTGCCAGCAGACTAACAAGCACCGGGGAGCTGTTTTTT
CDR3: CASRLTSTGELFF
J: TRBJ2-2
size: .
V: TRBV11-3
D: .

DNA: TGTGCCTGGAGTGTACTAGGGAAGGGCGAGCAGTACTTC
CDR3: CAWSVLGKGEQYF
J: TRBJ2-7
size: .
V: TRBV30
D: .

DNA: TGTGCCAGCTCACCACTGCGGGACAATCAGCCCCAGCATTTT
CDR3: CASSPLRDNQPQHF
J: TRBJ1-5
size: .
V: TRBV18
D: .

DNA: TGTGCCAGTAGTCCAAGGCCCAGGGGTCGGGTCTGGGGCTACACCTTC
CDR3: CASSPRPRGRVWGYTF
J: TRBJ1-2
size: .
V: TRBV19
D: .

DNA: TGTGCCAGCAGCCAAGATCTGAGGACAGGTGAAGCTAACTATGGCTACACCTTC
CDR3: CASSQDLRTGEANYGYTF
J: TRBJ1-2
size: .
V: TRBV3-1/TRBV3-2
D: TRBD1

DNA: TGCGCCAGCAGACAGCAGGGGGGTTCCACTGGAAACACCATATATTTT
CDR3: CASRQQGGSTGNTIYF
J: TRBJ1-3
size: .
V: TRBV5-1
D: TRBD1

DNA: TGTGCCAGCAGAGGGACAGGGTATAACTATGGCTACACCTTC
CDR3: CASRGTGYNYGYTF
J: TRBJ1-2
size: .
V: TRBV2
D: TRBD1

DNA: TGCAGTGCTAGTGGGGGCCGCCACTATGGCTACACCTTC
CDR3: CSASGGRHYGYTF
J: TRBJ1-2
size: .
V: TRBV20-1
D: .

DNA: TGCAGCGCTTATCGGGGGGGCACCGGGGAGCTGTTTTTT
CDR3: CSAYRGGTGELFF
J: TRBJ2-2
size: .
V: TRBV29-1
D: TRBD2

DNA: TGCGCCAGCAGCGCGGGGGACGACCGATACACAGATACGCAGTATTTT
CDR3: CASSAGDDRYTDTQYF
J: TRBJ2-3
size: .
V: TRBV5-1
D: TRBD2

DNA: TGTGCCAGCAGCTTAGTTGGGTCGGACGGAGGCTATGGCTACACCTTC
CDR3: CASSLVGSDGGYGYTF
J: TRBJ1-2
size: few
V: TRBV7-8
D: .

DNA: TGTGCCATCAGTGCCTCGACAGCCCAAGTGGGTAATTCACCCCTCCACTTT
CDR3: CAISASTAQVGNSPLHF
J: TRBJ1-6
size: .
V: TRBV10-3
D: .

DNA: TGTGCCAGCTCACCCACAGCGGGGGGGCTCGACAATGAGCAGTTCTTC
CDR3: CASSPTAGGLDNEQFF
J: TRBJ2-1
size: .
V: TRBV18
D: TRBD2

DNA: TGTGCCAGCAGCCAGAGGGATTCACCCCTCCACTTT
CDR3: CASSQRDSPLHF
J: TRBJ1-6
size: .
V: TRBV3-1/TRBV3-2
D: .

DNA: TGTGCCAGCAGCTTAGGGGCTTTGGGTGGGGGCTACTCCTACAATGAGCAGTTCTTC
CDR3: CASSLGALGGGYSYNEQFF
J: TRBJ2-1
size: .
V: TRBV7-6
D: .

DNA: TGCGCCAGCAGCCCAGGAATCGAAGAGACCCAGTACTTC
CDR3: CASSPGIEETQYF
J: TRBJ2-5
size: .
V: TRBV5-1
D: .

DNA: TGTGCCAGCAGCTTATTCGGGAGTTGGGGGGAGCTGTTTTTT
CDR3: CASSLFGSWGELFF
J: TRBJ2-2
size: .
V: TRBV7-8
D: .

DNA: TGTGCCAGCTCCCGGGGGGCGGCTCTGGGAGGCTACACCTTC
CDR3: CASSRGAALGGYTF
J: TRBJ1-2
size: .
V: TRBV5-6
D: .

DNA: TGCGCCAGCAGCTTGGCGCGGACGGACGGGGGGTTTGCCAAAAACATTCAGTACTTC
CDR3: CASSLARTDGGFAKNIQYF
J: TRBJ2-4
size: .
V: TRBV5-1
D: TRBD2